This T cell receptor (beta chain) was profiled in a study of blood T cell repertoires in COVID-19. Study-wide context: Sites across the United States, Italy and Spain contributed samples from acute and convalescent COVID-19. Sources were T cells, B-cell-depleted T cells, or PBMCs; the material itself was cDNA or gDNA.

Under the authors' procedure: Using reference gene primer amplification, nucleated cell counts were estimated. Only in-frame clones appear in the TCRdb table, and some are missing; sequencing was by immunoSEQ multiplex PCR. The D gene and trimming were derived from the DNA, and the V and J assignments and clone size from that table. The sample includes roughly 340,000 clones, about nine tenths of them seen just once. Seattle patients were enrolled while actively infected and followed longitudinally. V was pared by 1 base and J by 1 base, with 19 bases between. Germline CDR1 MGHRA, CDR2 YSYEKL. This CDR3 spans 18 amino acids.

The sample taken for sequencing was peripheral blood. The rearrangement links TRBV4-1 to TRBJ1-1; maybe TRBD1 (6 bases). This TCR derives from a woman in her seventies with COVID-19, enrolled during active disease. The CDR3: CASSQGTALDRTNTEAFF. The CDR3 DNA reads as TGCGCCAGCAGCCAAGGGACCGCGCTTGACAGGACGAACACTGAAGCTTTCTTT.